A single sample is the source of the 29 T cell receptor beta chains below, sequenced in a study of technical replicates of blood from several donors. Profiled with immunoSEQ multiplex PCR; TCRdb holds only in-frame clones, not every one. The profile shows roughly 85,000 clones, about 93% of them singletons. Input material: T cells isolated from PBMCs. These receptors were collected from a human donor in good health.

V gene TRBV19 combines with J gene TRBJ1-5, with D possibly TRBD1 on 6 matching bases. The CDR3 consists of 15 residues. CDR1 and CDR2 (germline): LNHDA, SQIVND (reference sequence). Trimming took off 5 bases at V and 5 bases at J, with 16 bases between the two ends. The CDR3 loop reads CASSPNLRGDQPQHF. The DNA of the CDR3 is TGTGCCAGTAGTCCTAACCTCAGGGGAGATCAGCCCCAGCATTTT.

The chain combines TRBV5-4 with TRBJ2-7; TRBD1 matches 10 bases. Losses at the gene ends were 4 bases for V and 3 bases for J; bases not matched to a gene: 13. From germline, CDR1 is SGHNT and CDR2 YYREEE (reference sequence). The CDR3 runs 17 residues. The CDR3 loop reads CASSAGYLRDRGYEQYF. CDR3 nucleotides: TGTGCCAGCAGCGCCGGGTACCTCCGGGACAGGGGCTACGAGCAGTACTTC.

The gene calls are TRBV7-9 and TRBJ2-1, with D possibly being TRBD2 (5 bases). V was shortened by 1 base and J by 5 bases, with 9 bases between the two germline ends. The CDR3 has 14 residues. Germline V gives CDR1 SEHNR, CDR2 FQNEAQ (reference sequence). CDR3 DNA sequence: TGTGCCAGCAGCTTAGTCGGGGAGCACAATGAGCAGTTCTTC. As protein: CASSLVGEHNEQFF.

This chain uses TRBV6-6 with TRBJ1-1, with D tentatively TRBD1 (6 bases). Trimming pared 2 bases from V and 4 bases from J, leaving 17 bases between. This CDR3 region has 16 residues. Germline-derived CDR1 and CDR2 are MNHNY and SVGAGI (reference sequence). CDR3 sequence reads: CASSYTPGARSTEAFF. The CDR3, as DNA: TGTGCCAGCAGTTACACCCCAGGGGCGCGTTCCACTGAAGCTTTCTTT.

The V and J genes are TRBV7-2 and TRBJ1-3; possible D gene TRBD1, 5 bases. CDR3 length: 17 amino acids. V was pared by 2 bases and J by 7 bases, with 21 bases between. Germline CDR1 SGHTA, CDR2 FQGNSA. CDR3 sequence reads: CASSLLEFRDSANTIYF. CDR3 bases: TGTGCCAGCAGCTTACTCGAATTCCGGGACTCCGCTAACACCATATATTTT.

This clone was picked up one time. The V call is TRBV4-1, the J call TRBJ2-1; TRBD2 matches 11 bases. The length of the CDR3 is 15 residues. CDR1 MGHRA and CDR2 YSYEKL come from the germline V gene. V lost 4 bases and J lost 4; bases outside the gene matches: 3. The CDR3 DNA reads as TGCGCCAGCAGCCCCCGGACTAGCGGGTACAATGAGCAGTTCTTC. Translated, it gives CASSPRTSGYNEQFF.

The J gene is TRBJ2-7, the V gene TRBV28; TRBD1 matches at 11 bases. CDR1 is MDHEN and CDR2 is SYDVKM in the germline V gene. J lost 6 bases, V lost 6 bases, and 10 bases had no gene match. This CDR3 is built from 15 residues. DNA of the CDR3: TGTGCCAGCAGCATTTCAACCGGGACAGGGGGCGAGCAGTACTTC. Translating it yields CASSISTGTGGEQYF.

The chain has TRBV27 and TRBJ1-6; tentative D call: TRBD1 (6 bases). Germline assignment: CDR1 MNHEY and CDR2 SMNVEV (reference sequence). The CDR3 contains 15 residues. The ends were cut back, 3 bases at V and 10 bases at J, with 16 bases in the middle. The chain's CDR3 is CASSFSGGRNSPLHF. In DNA form, the CDR3 reads TGTGCCAGCAGTTTTTCCGGGGGGCGCAACTCACCCCTCCACTTT.

J is TRBJ2-1 and V is TRBV5-1; D is unresolved. Trimming pared 4 bases from V and 5 bases from J, leaving 16 bases between. This CDR3 has 15 amino acids. Germline CDR1 SGHRS, CDR2 YFSETQ. In nucleotides, the CDR3 is TGCGCCAGCAGCCTCGGTCTTCTCACGAACAATGAGCAGTTCTTC. This gives the protein CASSLGLLTNNEQFF. The full variable domain, with the rest looked up from reference TRBV5-1 and TRBJ2-1, is KAGVTQTPRYLIKTRGQQVTLSCSPISGHRSVSWYQQTPGQGLQFLFEYFSETQRNKGNFPGRFSGRQFSNSRSEMNVSTLELGDSALYLCASSLGLLTNNEQFFGPGTRLTVL.

Regarding this clone: Mismatch with germline at one junction end may stem from a read error. This chain connects TRBV10-3 to TRBJ2-2; a weak D match, TRBD2 (6 bases). This CDR3 region has 16 residues. The V gene's germline CDR1 is ENHRY and CDR2 SYGVKD. The CDR3 is CAISERVPSLTGGLFF. CDR3 bases: TGTGCCATCAGTGAGCGAGTCCCCAGTTTAACCGGGGGGCTGTTTTTT.

This rearrangement joins TRBV7-9 to TRBJ2-6; weak D call: TRBD2 (5 bases). Trimming removed 4 bases from V and 3 bases from J, with 22 bases in between. CDR1 SEHNR and CDR2 FQNEAQ come from the germline V gene (reference sequence). The CDR3 is 19 amino acids. The CDR3 DNA reads as TGTGCCAGCAGCTCACCCGAGGGCAATGGAGGATATGGGGCCAACGTCCTGACTTTC. It is translated as CASSSPEGNGGYGANVLTF.

The V gene is TRBV19, the J gene TRBJ2-1; TRBD2 matches 11 bases. Germline trimming cut 3 bases from V and 7 bases from J; bases unmatched to any gene: 5. The CDR3 is 15 amino acids. CDR1 is LNHDA, CDR2 SQIVND, per germline (reference sequence). In DNA form, the CDR3 reads TGTGCCAGTAGTATTATAGCGGGGGGGAAGAATGAGCAGTTCTTC. It yields the protein CASSIIAGGKNEQFF.

The chain links TRBV28 to TRBJ2-1; maybe TRBD1 (5 bases). This CDR3 has 11 residues. V was clipped by 7 bases and J by 7 bases, with 8 bases between them. Germline values: CDR1 MDHEN, CDR2 SYDVKM. The CDR3 DNA reads TGTGCCAGCACCGCAGGGAATGAGCAGTTCTTC. Protein product: CASTAGNEQFF.

The chain employs TRBV2 and TRBJ2-2; tentatively, D is TRBD1 (7 bases). This CDR3 spans 17 amino acids. The germline V gene encodes CDR1 SNHLY and CDR2 FYNNEI. V gave up 5 bases and J gave up 4 bases, with 20 bases separating them. CDR3 region: CASSRRTGGGGTGELFF. In DNA form, the CDR3 reads TGTGCCAGCAGTCGCAGGACAGGCGGAGGGGGCACCGGGGAGCTGTTTTTT.

The chain recombines TRBV29-1 with TRBJ2-1, with 9 bases identical to TRBD2. The CDR3 totals 16 residues. Germline V CDR1 and CDR2: SQVTM, ANQGSEA. Trimming removed 1 base from V and 6 bases from J; junction bases left unmatched: 10. Here the CDR3 DNA reads TGCAGCGTTGAAGGCGCCCCCTCTAGCGGGATCAATGAGCAGTTCTTC. Translation gives CSVEGAPSSGINEQFF.

CDR3 DNA: TGTGCCTGGAGTTTAGCGGGTGAGACCCAGTACTTC. It specifies CAWSLAGETQYF. The chain recombines TRBV30 with TRBJ2-5; 7 positions match TRBD2. Germline V gene data show CDR1 as GTSNPN and CDR2 as SVGIG (reference sequence). Germline trimming cut 2 bases from V and 5 bases from J; bases unmatched to any gene: 2. CDR3 length: 12 amino acids.

The chain has TRBV5-6 and TRBJ1-2, with 9 nucleotides matching TRBD1. Germline values: CDR1 SGHDT, CDR2 YYEEEE. Unmatched junction bases numbered 5, after V lost 0 bases and J lost 8 bases. The length of the CDR3 is 14 residues. The CDR3 nucleotides read TGTGCCAGCAGCTTGGAGTACAGGGGGCGCGGCTACACCTTC. Its translation: CASSLEYRGRGYTF.

V and J are TRBV28 and TRBJ2-5; tentatively, D is TRBD1 (6 bases). The CDR3 length is 13 residues. CDR1 MDHEN and CDR2 SYDVKM come from the germline V gene. Deletions cut 4 bases from V and 4 bases from J, with 10 bases between. CDR3 nucleotide sequence: TGTGCCAGCAGTTGGGAAGGGGGAGAGACCCAGTACTTC. The encoded protein is CASSWEGGETQYF.

The chain carries TRBV15 and TRBJ1-2; possibly TRBD1 for D (6 bases). Between the trimmed V and J ends, which lost 2 bases and 7 bases, there was a span of 14 bases. The CDR3 contains 14 residues. CDR1 is LNHNV, CDR2 YYDKDF, per germline (reference sequence). The CDR3 loop reads CATSRMTQGSGYTF. CDR3 bases: TGTGCCACCAGCAGAATGACGCAGGGGAGTGGCTACACCTTC.

The chain combines TRBV6-5 with TRBJ2-7; possible D gene TRBD2, 6 bases. Per the germline V gene, CDR1 is MNHEY and CDR2 is SVGAGI. Trimming cost V 2 bases and J 6 bases, with 8 bases left between them. The CDR3 covers 12 residues. CDR3 residues: CASSYAGTEQYF. DNA for the CDR3: TGTGCCAGCAGTTACGCGGGGACCGAGCAGTACTTC.

This clone showed up just once. The rearrangement links TRBV5-1 to TRBJ2-7; D is possibly TRBD2 (5 bases). CDR3 length equals 14 residues. Germline CDR1 and CDR2: SGHRS and YFSETQ. Trimming left V 2 bases short and J 0 bases short, with 9 bases between. This CDR3 is CASSFNDYSYEQYF. Written as DNA, the CDR3 is TGCGCCAGCAGCTTTAATGACTACTCCTACGAGCAGTACTTC.

This clone has a handful of counts. This chain uses TRBV9 with TRBJ1-1; TRBD1 matches at 8 bases. This CDR3 comprises 17 residues. Germline CDR1 and CDR2: SGDLS and YYNGEE. Trimming cost V 3 bases and J 0 bases; bases outside gene matches: 10. The CDR3 here is CASSATGGRTMNTEAFF. The CDR3 nucleotides read TGTGCCAGCAGCGCAACAGGGGGACGTACGATGAACACTGAAGCTTTCTTT.

The V and J genes are TRBV18 and TRBJ2-3; D uncertain. V shed 4 bases and J shed 3 bases, with 11 bases lying between them. The CDR3 contains 14 residues. From germline, CDR1 is KGHSH and CDR2 LQKENI. DNA of the CDR3: TGTGCCAGCTCACACTATAAGGAAACAGATACGCAGTATTTT. Amino acid sequence: CASSHYKETDTQYF.

J is TRBJ1-2 and V is TRBV25-1; D uncertain. Germline CDR1 MGHDK, CDR2 SYGVNS. Trimming took off 2 bases at V and 1 base at J, with 14 bases between the two ends. The length of the CDR3 is 16 residues. CDR3 residues: CASSESDARGNYGYTF. For the CDR3, the DNA is TGTGCCAGCAGTGAAAGCGACGCGAGAGGTAACTATGGCTACACCTTC.

The chain carries TRBV7-8 and TRBJ2-7; D may be TRBD1 (5 bases). Germline V gives CDR1 SGHVS, CDR2 FQNEAQ. This CDR3 comprises 15 residues. Trimming took off 4 bases at V and 3 bases at J, with 16 bases between the two ends. CDR3 in DNA: TGTGCCAGCAGCTCAAAACAGGAGCTAGTCTACGAGCAGTACTTC. Translation gives CASSSKQELVYEQYF.

This chain uses TRBV6-5 with TRBJ1-1; TRBD1 matches at 11 bases. The CDR3 runs 13 residues. J lost 10 bases, V lost 3 bases, and 4 bases had no gene match. CDR1 and CDR2 (germline): MNHEY, SVGAGI. The CDR3 reads CASSYYGTGGAFF. The CDR3 region has the DNA TGTGCCAGCAGTTATTACGGGACAGGGGGAGCTTTCTTT.

The V gene is TRBV10-3, the J gene TRBJ2-3, with TRBD2 matching 14 bases. The junction had 8 bases not matched to a gene; V was cut back by 2 bases and J by 4 bases. Germline lookup yields CDR1 ENHRY and CDR2 SYGVKD. CDR3 length: 18 residues. The CDR3 DNA reads as TGTGCCATCAGTGAGATTGGTTTGACTAGCGGGAGGGCAGATACGCAGTATTTT. Translated: CAISEIGLTSGRADTQYF.

The V call is TRBV2, the J call TRBJ2-2; weak D call: TRBD2 (5 bases). V was cut by 9 bases and J by 5 bases, with 10 bases left in between. Germline CDR1 SNHLY, CDR2 FYNNEI. The CDR3 consists of 12 residues. The CDR3 sequence: CASRTGTGELFF. In DNA form, the CDR3 reads TGTGCCAGTCGTACGGGAACCGGGGAGCTGTTTTTT.

The rearrangement joins TRBV9 to TRBJ1-5; 8 positions agree with TRBD1. This CDR3 is 14 amino acids long. V lost 4 bases and J lost 7; bases outside the gene matches: 7. Germline V gives CDR1 SGDLS, CDR2 YYNGEE. Here the CDR3 reads CASSKTGDGQPQHF. For the CDR3, the DNA is TGTGCCAGCAGCAAGACAGGGGACGGCCAGCCCCAGCATTTT.